This T cell receptor (beta chain) was observed in a study of T-cell reconstitution after alpha-beta-depleted transplantation in children. Preparation of the TCRbeta library was carried out with unique molecular identifiers. TCRdb reanalysed the PCR reads using MiXCR and keeps one entry per CDR3 protein. The repertoire includes approximately 88,000 distinct CDR3 sequences, less than 15% of them detected once, and approximately 13% sits in the top ten. At least ten counts were recorded for this clonotype. This CDR3 has 14 residues. The germline V gene encodes CDR1 SGHRS and CDR2 YFSETQ. Trimming took 4 bases from V and 4 from J, leaving 14 bases between them.

The rearrangement joins TRBV5-1 to TRBJ1-1; D is unclear. The sample was PBMCs from the stem cell graft donor, taken from the stem cell graft. The clonotype originates from a human donor who donated a stem cell graft to a child with inherited bone marrow failure. In nucleotides, the CDR3 is TGCGCCAGCAGCCCGTTGACGCGAATCACTGAAGCTTTCTTT. Amino acid sequence: CASSPLTRITEAFF.